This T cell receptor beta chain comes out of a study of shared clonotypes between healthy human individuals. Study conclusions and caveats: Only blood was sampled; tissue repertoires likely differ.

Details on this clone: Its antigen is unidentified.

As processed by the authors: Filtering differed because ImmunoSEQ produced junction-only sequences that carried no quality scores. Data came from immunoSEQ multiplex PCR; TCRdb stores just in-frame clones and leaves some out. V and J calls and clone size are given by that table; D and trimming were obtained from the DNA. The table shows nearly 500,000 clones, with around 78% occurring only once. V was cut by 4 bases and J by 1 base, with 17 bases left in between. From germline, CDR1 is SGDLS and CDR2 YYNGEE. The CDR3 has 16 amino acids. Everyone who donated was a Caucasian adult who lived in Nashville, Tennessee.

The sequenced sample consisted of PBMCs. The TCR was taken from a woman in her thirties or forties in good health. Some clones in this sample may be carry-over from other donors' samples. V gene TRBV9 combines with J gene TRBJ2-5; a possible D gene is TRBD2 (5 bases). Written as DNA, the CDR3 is TGTGCCAGCAGCCCCCACGTGGTAGAGGGCCAAGAGACCCAGTACTTC. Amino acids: CASSPHVVEGQETQYF.